The 25 T cell receptor beta chains given below trace back to one sample, sequenced in a study of molecular identifiers for immune sequencing clone quantification. TCRdb re-called the PCR reads through MiXCR, storing one row per CDR3 protein. The data hold 38,000 or so distinct CDR3 sequences, with 15% to 20% observed a single time. Input material: naive CD8+ T cells from blood, with Jurkat cell RNA spiked in. Subset described: FACS-sorted CD8+CD4-CCR7+CD45RA+ naive T cells. The receptors originated from a human donor in good health. Some libraries in this study had Jurkat cell RNA spiked in.

This clonotype was seen at least ten times. This chain links TRBV7-8 with TRBJ2-3; possible D gene TRBD1, 6 bases. V was cut by 5 bases and J by 2 bases, with 11 bases left in between. The CDR3 is 14 amino acids. Germline CDR1 reads SGHVS; CDR2 reads FQNEAQ. The CDR3 bases are TGTGCCAGCAGCGAGACAGGTGCCACAGATACGCAGTATTTT. Amino acids: CASSETGATDTQYF.

This clonotype was found many times. This chain links TRBV21-1 with TRBJ1-5; the DNA was not used to check the table's D call, TRBD1. The closer fit of TRBJ2-3 to the DNA end suggests the J call may be wrong. TRBV21-1 is termed a pseudogene. The CDR3 runs 16 residues. The CDR3 is CASRRYEGAGNQPQYF. The CDR3 DNA follows: TGTGCCAGCAGGCGATATGAGGGGGCTGGCAATCAGCCCCAGTATTTT.

This chain uses TRBV7-9 with TRBJ2-1; perhaps TRBD1 as D (6 bases). Germline V lookup: CDR1 SEHNR, CDR2 FQNEAQ (reference sequence). The CDR3 extends over 15 amino acids. The V and J ends lost 5 bases and 6 bases respectively, with 17 bases between them. CDR3 loop: CASSDTTGEGNEQFF. In DNA form, the CDR3 reads TGTGCCAGCAGCGATACGACAGGTGAGGGCAATGAGCAGTTCTTC.

This clonotype was observed many times. The chain uses TRBV7-8 and TRBJ2-7; no clear D. Germline values: CDR1 SGHVS, CDR2 FQNEAQ. V was trimmed by 0 bases and J by 3 bases, leaving 12 bases between them. The CDR3 runs 15 residues. CDR3: CASSLAGPTGYEQYF. The CDR3 DNA follows: TGTGCCAGCAGCTTAGCTGGGCCCACCGGCTACGAGCAGTACTTC.

This clonotype was recorded many times. The chain has TRBV7-8 and TRBJ2-4; no clear D. V lost 1 base, J lost 8 bases, and 6 bases lay in between. The CDR3 covers 12 residues. CDR1 is SGHVS and CDR2 is FQNEAQ in the germline V gene. The DNA for the CDR3 is TGTGCCAGCAGCTTAGGCTTGGACATTCAGTACTTC. As protein: CASSLGLDIQYF.

This clonotype was recorded many times. The CDR3 reads CASSLELPYEQYF. CDR3 DNA sequence: TGTGCCAGCAGCTTAGAACTTCCCTACGAGCAGTACTTC. The V and J genes are TRBV11-2 and TRBJ2-7; D gene ambiguous. Germline-derived CDR1 and CDR2 are SGHAT and FQNNGV. CDR3 length: 13 residues. V was shortened by 0 bases and J by 2 bases, with 5 bases between the two germline ends.

This clonotype was seen a few times. V is TRBV19 and J is TRBJ1-5; 12 bases map to TRBD1. The CDR3 consists of 16 residues. V gave up 1 base and J gave up 7 bases; unmatched junction bases: 5. Germline CDR1 and CDR2: LNHDA and SQIVND (reference sequence). The CDR3 DNA reads TGTGCCAGTAGTATAGGGGACAGGGGGCTTGGGCAGCCCCAGCATTTT. This encodes CASSIGDRGLGQPQHF.

Note on this clonotype: A much larger clone lies one base from this, so it may be a read error. The V gene is TRBV15, the J gene TRBJ2-5; D is tentatively TRBD1 or TRBD2 (5 bases each). This CDR3 comprises 15 residues. Germline CDR1 is LNHNV and CDR2 is YYDKDF (reference sequence). The CDR3 DNA is TGTGCCACCGGCAGAGGGGCGGCGGGCCAAGAGACCCAGTACTTC. This translates into CATGRGAAGQETQYF.

On this clonotype itself: A read error may account for a junction end that differs from germline. The chain combines TRBV7-8 with TRBJ1-2; 7 positions match TRBD1. CDR1 is SGHVS and CDR2 is FQNEAQ in the germline V gene. The CDR3 contains 15 residues. CDR3 sequence: CASSLGQGNGDGCTF. The CDR3 coding sequence is TGTGCCAGCAGCTTAGGACAGGGAAACGGGGATGGCTGCACCTTC.

The count of this clonotype is one. A much larger clone differs by one base, so this may be a read error. The genes are TRBV7-9 and TRBJ2-5; a possible D gene is TRBD1 (6 bases). Germline CDR1 is SEHNR and CDR2 is FQNEAQ (reference sequence). The CDR3 contains 13 residues. CDR3 nucleotide sequence: TGTGCCGGCAGATCGGACAGACAAGAGACCCAGTACTTC. Encoded protein: CAGRSDRQETQYF.

The sample holds many counts of this clonotype. V gene TRBV4-1 combines with J gene TRBJ2-3; D may be TRBD2 (5 bases). Germline CDR1 MGHRA, CDR2 YSYEKL. Trimming shortened V by 0 bases and J by 0 bases, and 7 bases separated the two germline ends. The CDR3 loop spans 15 amino acids. The CDR3 sequence is CASSQEGSSTDTQYF. In DNA, the CDR3 is TGCGCCAGCAGCCAAGAAGGGAGTAGCACAGATACGCAGTATTTT.

This clonotype was observed many times. This chain links TRBV7-9 with TRBJ2-7, with a tentative D call TRBD1 (5 bases). This CDR3 spans 14 amino acids. Trimming pared 5 bases from V and 3 bases from J, leaving 14 bases between. Germline V gene lookup returns CDR1 SEHNR and CDR2 FQNEAQ (reference sequence). CDR3 bases: TGTGCCAGCAGCCCAAAAGACGGACACTACGAGCAGTACTTC. Translated, it gives CASSPKDGHYEQYF.

In its sample, this clonotype was seen many times. The chain joins TRBV9 to TRBJ2-1; 10 bases fit TRBD1. V trimming: 1 base; J trimming: 9 bases; junction bases outside the gene matches: 4. There are 14 residues in the CDR3. Germline V lookup: CDR1 SGDLS, CDR2 YYNGEE. The CDR3 loop reads CASSVTGQGGEQFF. As DNA, the CDR3 is TGTGCCAGCAGCGTAACAGGACAGGGGGGTGAGCAGTTCTTC.

The chain joins TRBV5-1 to TRBJ2-3; D unclear. Germline V gene sequence: CDR1 SGHRS, CDR2 YFSETQ. Trimming pared 1 base from V and 0 bases from J, leaving 9 bases between. This CDR3 contains 15 residues. The CDR3 bases are TGCGCCAGCAGCTTGTTTGACGGGAGCACAGATACGCAGTATTTT. Translation: CASSLFDGSTDTQYF.

This clonotype was detected many times. The genes are TRBV27 and TRBJ2-5, with unresolved D. V was clipped by 1 base and J by 4 bases, with 7 bases between them. The germline gives CDR1 MNHEY, CDR2 SMNVEV (reference sequence). This CDR3 contains 13 residues. The CDR3: CASSLFWGETQYF. CDR3 bases: TGTGCCAGCAGTTTATTCTGGGGAGAGACCCAGTACTTC.

This clonotype was detected many times. The chain carries TRBV6-2 or TRBV6-3 and TRBJ1-5, with TRBD1 as a possible D gene (6 bases). Trimming stripped 10 bases from V and 5 bases from J, with 15 bases between. This CDR3 contains 13 residues. Germline CDR1 MNHEY, CDR2 SVGEGT. The CDR3 loop is CATTDSLYQPQHF. The CDR3 coding sequence is TGTGCCACCACGGACAGCCTGTATCAGCCCCAGCATTTT.

The sample holds a few counts of this clonotype. J is TRBJ2-1 and V is TRBV12-3 or TRBV12-4; 7 bases line up with TRBD2. CDR3 size: 13 residues. The V segment lost 3 bases and the J segment 6 bases; nucleotides outside the gene matches: 2. CDR3 nucleotides: TGTGCCAGCAGTTTTGGCGGGAGCAATGAGCAGTTCTTC. This codes for CASSFGGSNEQFF.

For this clonotype: It may be a read error: a sequence one base away is much more abundant. The gene calls are TRBV6-5 and TRBJ2-5; a possible D gene is TRBD2 (5 bases). The J call may be mistaken, given a closer DNA end match to TRBJ2-1. CDR3 length equals 14 residues. Germline-derived CDR1 and CDR2 are MNHEY and SVGAGI. The CDR3 loop is CASSPSVDGETQFF. CDR3 in DNA: TGTGCCAGCAGTCCCTCGGTGGATGGGGAGACCCAGTTCTTC.

This clonotype was seen ten or more times. The V gene is TRBV24-1, the J gene TRBJ2-3; no clear D. Germline V lookup: CDR1 KGHDR, CDR2 SFDVKD. The CDR3 is 13 residues long. Trimming shortened V by 0 bases and J by 6 bases, and 6 bases separated the two germline ends. The CDR3 spells CATSDLRKDTQYF. The CDR3 DNA sequence: TGTGCCACCAGTGATTTGCGAAAGGATACGCAGTATTTT.

The gene calls are TRBV28 and TRBJ1-1; weak D call: TRBD1 (5 bases). The length of the CDR3 is 16 residues. Trimming took 7 bases from V and 0 from J, leaving 18 bases between them. Germline CDR1 reads MDHEN; CDR2 reads SYDVKM. The CDR3 sequence: CASKLPHWGMNTEAFF. The CDR3 nucleotides are TGTGCCAGCAAACTTCCTCACTGGGGGATGAACACTGAAGCTTTCTTT.

This clonotype was detected many times. The rearrangement joins TRBV5-6 to TRBJ2-6; 7 bases are shared with TRBD1. Germline V gene lookup returns CDR1 SGHDT and CDR2 YYEEEE. The CDR3 has 17 amino acids. The ends lost 2 bases at V and 0 bases at J; junction bases unmatched: 5. In DNA, the CDR3 is TGTGCCAGCAGCTTCGGACAGGCGAGCTCTGGGGCCAACGTCCTGACTTTC. Its protein product is CASSFGQASSGANVLTF. Filled out from reference TRBV5-6 and TRBJ2-6, the complete variable domain reads DAGVTQSPTHLIKTRGQQVTLRCSPKSGHDTVSWYQQALGQGPQFIFQYYEEEERQRGNFPDRFSGHQFPNYSSELNVNALLLGDSALYLCASSFGQASSGANVLTFGAGSRLTVL.

This clonotype has only a few counts. V gene TRBV28 combines with J gene TRBJ2-7; D gene ambiguous. Germline-derived CDR1 and CDR2 are MDHEN and SYDVKM. Trimming removed 4 bases from V and 0 bases from J, with 19 bases in between. The CDR3 contains 17 residues. The CDR3 sequence is CASSSLTSNVVSYEQYF. The CDR3 region has the DNA TGTGCCAGCAGTTCGCTGACCTCTAATGTCGTCTCCTACGAGCAGTACTTC.

This clonotype was recorded many times. The rearrangement joins TRBV7-6 to TRBJ2-7; D may be TRBD2 (6 bases). Germline CDR1 reads SGHVS; CDR2 reads FNYEAQ. This CDR3 has 13 amino acids. Deletions cut 1 base from V and 6 bases from J, with 10 bases between. For the CDR3, the DNA is TGTGCCAGCAGCTTAGTTGGAGGGAGCGAGCAGTACTTC. Translation: CASSLVGGSEQYF.

In this sample, this clonotype turned up many times. The chain carries TRBV6-2 or TRBV6-3 and TRBJ2-7; unclear D gene. The CDR3 totals 15 residues. The germline V gene has CDR1 MNHEY and CDR2 SVGEGT. Trimming shortened V by 6 bases and J by 0 bases, and 15 bases separated the two germline ends. CDR3 sequence: CASSRLGRSSYEQYF. The CDR3 region has the DNA TGTGCCAGCAGCCGCCTCGGGCGTAGCTCCTACGAGCAGTACTTC.

This clonotype was counted many times. The chain employs TRBV29-1 and TRBJ2-2; D unclear. V lost 4 bases to trimming and J lost 4 bases, with 7 bases between them. CDR1 and CDR2 from the germline V gene are SQVTM and ANQGSEA. The CDR3 spans 12 residues. CDR3: CSVARSTGELFF. The CDR3, as DNA: TGCAGCGTTGCCCGGAGCACCGGGGAGCTGTTTTTT.